This T cell receptor beta chain was found in a study of blood T cell repertoires in COVID-19. Study-level background: From T cells, B-cell-depleted T cells, or PBMCs came the material, which was cDNA or gDNA.

Those enrolled, adults aged 18 to 89 years, came from about two dozen US areas. Allocation to cohorts depended on clinical history reported by the participants. Worth noting for this clone: Other DNA sequences in the sample encode the same CDR3.

The CDR3 covers 15 residues. With 2 bases clipped from V and 0 bases from J, the junction kept 0 bases outside the gene matches. Germline CDR1 is SGDLS and CDR2 is YYNGEE. The table came from immunoSEQ multiplex PCR; TCRdb's copy has only in-frame clones and leaves some out. The repertoire consists of approximately 280,000 clones, with 87% occurring once and the leading ten covering roughly 6.2%. Specimen: PBMCs or T cells enriched from blood (not recorded which). The V and J genes are TRBV9 and TRBJ2-2, with 8 bases identical to TRBD2. The TCR comes from a woman between 35 and 50 years old who had recovered from COVID-19. The CDR3 sequence is CASSVSGTNTGELFF. The CDR3, as DNA: TGTGCCAGCAGCGTTAGCGGGACGAACACCGGGGAGCTGTTTTTT.